This T cell receptor (beta chain) appears in the sequencing data of a study of blood T cell repertoires in COVID-19. Background on the study: Some COVID-19 samples were acute and others convalescent; all came from the United States, Italy and Spain. PBMCs, B-cell-depleted T cells, or T cells provided the cDNA or gDNA that made up the material.

How the authors handled the data: Cell counts per sample came from amplifying reference gene primers. TCRdb keeps only in-frame clones here, not all; method: immunoSEQ multiplex PCR. That table gives V, J and clone size, and the DNA gave D and trimming. The sample has some 100,000 clones, 80% to 90% seen once. The germline gives CDR1 MGHRA, CDR2 YSYEKL. Trimming cost V 0 bases and J 11 bases, with 11 bases left between them. This CDR3 is 14 amino acids long. The genes are TRBV4-1 and TRBJ1-6; D is unresolved. Sequenced input: peripheral blood. The TCR was taken from a human donor in a cohort sampled during active COVID-19. CDR3 protein: CASSQEIRDTPLHF. CDR3 nucleotide sequence: TGCGCCAGCAGCCAAGAAATCCGTGACACACCCCTCCACTTT.